The next 23 T cell receptor beta chains were all read from a single sample in a study of identical twins (dated by TCRdb to the mid-2010s). The library was generated by 5' RACE. TCRdb records Illumina HiSeq 2000 as the sequencer. TCRdb reworked the public reads: Q25 trimming with fastp, MiXCR clone assembly, productive beta chains retained. Entries that share a CDR3 protein sequence are merged under the most common genes and DNA. In this sample the table shows some 500,000 distinct CDR3 sequences, roughly an eighth of which occur a single time. Of the sample, approximately 0.98% falls within the top ten clones. This sample also appeared in a second study, on yellow fever vaccine responses in identical twins.

The source material was CD4+ T cells sorted from blood. The source is a woman aged 18 to 35 in good health.

The rearrangement joins TRBV20-1 to TRBJ2-1, with a possible D match to TRBD2 (5 bases). The germline CDR1 and CDR2 sequences are DFQATT and SNEGSKA (reference sequence). There are 15 residues in the CDR3. V shed 5 bases and J shed 0 bases, with 14 bases lying between them. CDR3 DNA: TGCAGTGCTTATTTAGTAGCGAGCTCCTACAATGAGCAGTTCTTC. Its protein is CSAYLVASSYNEQFF.

The gene calls are TRBV7-3 and TRBJ2-1; D is perhaps TRBD2 (6 bases). V was shortened by 6 bases and J by 0 bases, with 18 bases between the two germline ends. This CDR3 spans 17 amino acids. From germline, CDR1 is SGHTA and CDR2 FQGTGA. Here the CDR3 DNA reads TGTGCCAGCAGAATTAAGGCCCGGGGGAGCTCCTACAATGAGCAGTTCTTC. Protein: CASRIKARGSSYNEQFF.

This clonotype was observed a handful of times. As DNA, the CDR3 is TGTGCCAGCAGTTACCGAGGCAGAGGATATCCCTACGAGCAGTACTTC. Translating gives CASSYRGRGYPYEQYF. This chain uses TRBV6-2 or TRBV6-3 with TRBJ2-7; D uncertain. This CDR3 has 16 amino acids. Trimming removed 2 bases at V and 2 bases at J, with 16 bases between. The V gene's germline CDR1 is MNHEY and CDR2 SVGEGT.

This clonotype was found many times. V and J are TRBV7-2 and TRBJ2-1, with D perhaps TRBD2 (5 bases). V was trimmed by 3 bases and J by 3 bases, leaving 9 bases between them. CDR1 is SGHTA, CDR2 FQGNSA, per germline. The CDR3 length is 14 residues. CDR3 coding DNA: TGTGCCAGCAGCTTTTCCCGGGACTACAATGAGCAGTTCTTC. Translating it yields CASSFSRDYNEQFF.

This chain joins TRBV24-1 and TRBJ2-1; 7 bases align to TRBD2. V was clipped by 0 bases and J by 9 bases; unmatched bases: 1. The germline V gene has CDR1 KGHDR and CDR2 SFDVKD. The CDR3 is 13 residues long. In nucleotides, the CDR3 is TGTGCCACCAGTGATTTGAGCGGGATTGAGCAGTTCTTC. This sequence encodes CATSDLSGIEQFF.

This clonotype has more than one count but fewer than ten. J is TRBJ2-3 and V is TRBV7-2; the D call may be TRBD1 or TRBD2 (5 bases each). Germline V gene lookup returns CDR1 SGHTA and CDR2 FQGNSA. Trimming cost V 5 bases and J 7 bases, with 13 bases left between them. This CDR3 contains 13 residues. DNA for the CDR3: TGTGCCAGCAGCCCAGGGACGGTATATACGCAGTATTTT. It specifies CASSPGTVYTQYF.

V is TRBV3-1 and J is TRBJ2-2; TRBD2 is a possible D gene (6 bases). V lost 5 bases to trimming and J lost 2 bases, with 15 bases between them. The CDR3 covers 16 residues. CDR1 and CDR2 from the germline V gene are LGHDT and YNNKEL (reference sequence). CDR3 protein: CASSNPLGGNTGELFF. The CDR3 DNA sequence: TGTGCCAGCAGCAACCCCCTCGGGGGAAACACCGGGGAGCTGTTTTTT.

This clonotype was counted a few times. The chain joins TRBV12-3 or TRBV12-4 to TRBJ2-1; D possibly matches TRBD1 or TRBD2 (5 bases each). Trimming shortened V by 1 base and J by 5 bases, and 12 bases separated the two germline ends. The CDR3 runs to 15 residues. The CDR3, as DNA: TGTGCCAGCAGTTTAGTGCAGGGAGCGAACAATGAGCAGTTCTTC. Translated, it gives CASSLVQGANNEQFF.

This clonotype was seen just once. The J gene is TRBJ2-7, the V gene TRBV11-2, with TRBD2 identical over 8 bases. The trim removed 3 bases at V and 4 bases at J, leaving 5 bases unmatched. The CDR3 covers 14 residues. Germline CDR1 and CDR2: SGHAT and FQNNGV. In DNA form, the CDR3 reads TGTGCCAGCAGCTTTACTAGCGGTTATTACGAGCAGTACTTC. It specifies CASSFTSGYYEQYF. The full variable domain, completed using reference TRBV11-2 and TRBJ2-7, is EAGVAQSPRYKIIEKRQSVAFWCNPISGHATLYWYQQILGQGPKLLIQFQNNGVVDDSQLPKDRFSAERLKGVDSTLKIQPAKLEDSAVYLCASSFTSGYYEQYFGPGTRLTVT.

This clonotype was observed a handful of times. The V call is TRBV14, the J call TRBJ2-3; D gene ambiguous. V lost 4 bases and J lost 4, with 12 bases in between. In germline, CDR1 is SGHDN, CDR2 FVKESK. This CDR3 has 14 amino acids. DNA for the CDR3: TGTGCCAGCAGCCTCTTGGGTGGGTCAGATACGCAGTATTTT. Its protein is CASSLLGGSDTQYF.

To note about this clonotype: A junction end diverges from the germline sequence, so it may reflect a read error. J is TRBJ2-1 and V is TRBV7-7, with 7 nucleotides matching TRBD1. The CDR3 is made up of 15 amino acids. The germline gives CDR1 SSHAT, CDR2 FNYEAQ (reference sequence). CDR3: CASSLGQPLVDEQFF. CDR3 coding DNA: TGTGCTAGCAGCTTGGGACAGCCTTTAGTGGATGAGCAGTTCTTC.

The chain combines TRBV7-3 with TRBJ2-5; 10 bases map to TRBD2. This CDR3 is built from 16 residues. J gave up 4 bases and V 0 bases, and 5 bases lay outside the gene matches. Germline assignment: CDR1 SGHTA and CDR2 FQGTGA. CDR3 DNA sequence: TGTGCCAGCAGCTTAACGCCAGCGGGGGGGCGAGAGACCCAGTACTTC. Its translation is CASSLTPAGGRETQYF.

This clonotype has a count of ten or more. This rearrangement joins TRBV4-2 to TRBJ2-1, with a tentative D call TRBD2 (7 bases). Germline V lookup: CDR1 LGHNA, CDR2 YNFKEQ. The V end lost 0 bases, the J end lost 9 bases, and 9 bases lay between the germline ends. This CDR3 comprises 13 residues. CDR3 bases: TGTGCCAGCAGCCAAGAGGGAGGGGGTGAGCAGTTCTTC. Translation: CASSQEGGGEQFF.

This clonotype was detected a few times. V is TRBV5-1 and J is TRBJ2-5, with 9 bases fitting TRBD1. CDR3 size: 19 residues. The germline V gene encodes CDR1 SGHRS and CDR2 YFSETQ. V lost 0 bases to trimming and J lost 3 bases; unmatched junction nucleotides: 15. CDR3 loop: CASSLVKVADRGRKETQYF. CDR3 bases: TGCGCCAGCAGCTTGGTGAAGGTCGCGGACAGGGGACGAAAAGAGACCCAGTACTTC.

This clonotype has more than one count but fewer than ten. This sequence joins TRBV10-1 and TRBJ2-3, with D tentatively TRBD1 (6 bases). Germline V gene sequence: CDR1 WNHNN, CDR2 SYGVQD (reference sequence). Trimming removed 6 bases from V and 10 bases from J, with 11 bases in between. The CDR3 runs 11 residues. CDR3 residues: CASSPGTPQYF. The DNA of the CDR3 is TGCGCCAGCAGCCCCGGGACACCGCAGTATTTT.

This clonotype came up a few times. The chain carries TRBV15 and TRBJ2-3, with no clear D. The CDR3 contains 12 residues. V lost 3 bases to trimming and J lost 5 bases, with 6 bases between them. CDR1 is LNHNV, CDR2 YYDKDF, per germline (reference sequence). The CDR3 protein is CATSRPGDTQYF. The CDR3 DNA follows: TGTGCCACCAGCAGGCCAGGAGATACGCAGTATTTT.

The V and J genes are TRBV25-1 and TRBJ2-7; no definite D call. V was clipped by 6 bases and J by 7 bases, with 16 bases between them. This CDR3 is 13 amino acids long. Germline CDR1 and CDR2: MGHDK and SYGVNS. This chain's CDR3 is CASSLGSPREQYF. The DNA for the CDR3 is TGTGCCAGCAGCCTAGGTTCCCCGAGGGAGCAGTACTTC.

This clonotype was seen a few times. The chain links TRBV7-3 to TRBJ2-7, with D possibly matching TRBD1 (6 bases). CDR1 and CDR2 from the germline V gene are SGHTA and FQGTGA. The CDR3 has 15 amino acids. V was pared by 5 bases and J by 4 bases, with 18 bases between. CDR3 protein: CASSRGRTDTYEQYF. In DNA form, the CDR3 reads TGTGCCAGCAGCAGAGGTAGGACAGACACATACGAGCAGTACTTC. Full variable domain (remainder filled in from reference TRBV7-3 and TRBJ2-7): GAGVSQTPSNKVTEKGKYVELRCDPISGHTALYWYRQSLGQGPEFLIYFQGTGAADDSGLPNDRFFAVRPEGSVSTLKIQRTERGDSAVYLCASSRGRTDTYEQYFGPGTRLTVT.

This clonotype has more than one count but fewer than ten. The chain combines TRBV4-2 with TRBJ2-7, with D possibly matching TRBD1 (5 bases). The CDR3 is 14 amino acids. Germline loops: CDR1 LGHNA, CDR2 YNFKEQ. V gave up 3 bases and J gave up 3 bases, with 12 bases separating them. CDR3 in amino acids: CASSQTATLYEQYF. DNA for the CDR3: TGTGCCAGCAGCCAGACAGCGACGCTCTACGAGCAGTACTTC.

CDR3 nucleotide sequence: TGTGCCAGCCGACAGTCTCCCTTATATAATTCACCCCTCCACTTT. As protein: CASRQSPLYNSPLHF. The chain recombines TRBV2 with TRBJ1-6; possibly TRBD1 for D (5 bases). Germline values: CDR1 SNHLY, CDR2 FYNNEI. The CDR3 length is 15 residues. V dropped 8 bases and J dropped 4 bases, with 15 bases sitting between them.

The chain recombines TRBV20-1 with TRBJ2-1; TRBD2 is a possible D gene (6 bases). Germline V gene data show CDR1 as DFQATT and CDR2 as SNEGSKA (reference sequence). The CDR3 totals 15 residues. Trimming cost V 4 bases and J 4 bases, with 17 bases left between them. CDR3 DNA: TGCAGTGCTACGAAACGACGGGACTTTTACAATGAGCAGTTCTTC. It codes for CSATKRRDFYNEQFF.

This clonotype was counted between two and nine times. The chain has TRBV15 and TRBJ2-3; 10 positions agree with TRBD1. Germline CDR1 and CDR2: LNHNV and YYDKDF (reference sequence). CDR3 length equals 17 residues. V was clipped by 3 bases and J by 3 bases; unmatched bases: 9. In DNA, the CDR3 is TGTGCCACCAGCAGTGATCCTCGGGACAGGGGAACAGATACGCAGTATTTT. It yields the protein CATSSDPRDRGTDTQYF.

This sequence joins TRBV12-3 or TRBV12-4 and TRBJ2-1, with D maybe TRBD1 (7 bases). The CDR3 consists of 15 residues. V lost 6 bases and J 7 bases, leaving 19 bases between the germline ends. CDR3 DNA: TGTGCCAGCAGAAGACTAGGAGGGGGCTATAATGAGCAGTTCTTC. It specifies CASRRLGGGYNEQFF.